These T cell receptor beta chains were read from a single sample in a study of long-term antiretroviral therapy in people with HIV. The repertoire was sequenced with immunoSEQ multiplex PCR; TCRdb's copy has only in-frame clones and lacks some. The data show some 29,000 clones, roughly 90% seen once. The starting material was unsorted PBMCs, obtained 0.5 years after starting antiretroviral therapy. The receptor set was obtained from a young woman with HIV. Each CDR3 is given with its conserved first and last residue. A D gene is named only where the DNA matches it firmly.

CDR3aa,v_gene,j_gene,d_gene
CASSFYTGELFF,TRBV7-2,TRBJ2-2,.
CASSSVEGEGPQDTQYF,TRBV28,TRBJ2-3,.
CASSLLGLAGDHEQFF,TRBV27,TRBJ2-1,TRBD2
CASSSYGGSARTDTQYF,TRBV7-3,TRBJ2-3,TRBD2
CASTPGGRVGYTF,TRBV6-6,TRBJ1-2,TRBD1
CSARDPPEAFF,TRBV20-1,TRBJ1-1,.
CAIQNTEAFF,TRBV28,TRBJ1-1,.
CASSLDLGSPLHF,TRBV11-3,TRBJ1-6,.
CASSQAGGSDYTF,TRBV7-3,TRBJ1-2,.
CASSELAYPSPTGGNGGYTF,TRBV6-1,TRBJ1-2,TRBD1
CASSSAGTGGNQPQHF,TRBV6-5,TRBJ1-5,TRBD1